These 10 T cell receptor beta chains were sequenced from one sample in a study of blood T cell repertoires in COVID-19. Assay used: immunoSEQ multiplex PCR; TCRdb lists only in-frame clones, some missing. This table holds around 180,000 clones, approximately 90% found once. What was sequenced was peripheral blood. Source of these receptors: a human donor in a cohort sampled during active COVID-19.

The chain joins TRBV5-1 to TRBJ2-2; 8 bases agree with TRBD2. The J segment lost 5 bases and the V segment lost 1 base, leaving 4 bases of the junction unmatched. This CDR3 is built from 15 residues. Germline CDR1 is SGHRS and CDR2 is YFSETQ. The CDR3 bases are TGCGCCAGCAGCTTGTCTAGCGGGCCTACCGGGGAGCTGTTTTTT. Translated: CASSLSSGPTGELFF.

This clone was recorded only once. The chain joins TRBV29-1 to TRBJ1-5; 7 bases agree with TRBD1. The CDR3 extends over 13 amino acids. Germline-derived CDR1 and CDR2 are SQVTM and ANQGSEA. V lost 4 bases, J lost 5 bases, and 5 bases stayed unmatched. CDR3 DNA sequence: TGCAGCGTTGTCCCAGGGGGAGATCAGCCCCAGCATTTT. The encoded protein is CSVVPGGDQPQHF. The full variable domain, its missing parts supplied by reference TRBV29-1 and TRBJ1-5, is SAVISQKPSRDICQRGTSLTIQCQVDSQVTMMFWYRQQPGQSLTLIATANQGSEATYESGFVIDKFPISRPNLTFSTLTVSNMSPEDSSIYLCSVVPGGDQPQHFGDGTRLSIL.

The count of this clone is one. This chain connects TRBV11-2 to TRBJ2-2; tentative D call: TRBD2 (6 bases). This CDR3 contains 14 residues. V lost 3 bases and J 7 bases, leaving 12 bases between the germline ends. Germline lookup yields CDR1 SGHAT and CDR2 FQNNGV. CDR3 residues: CASSFGTGDGELFF. CDR3 DNA sequence: TGTGCCAGCAGCTTCGGGACGGGGGACGGGGAGCTGTTTTTT.

This rearrangement joins TRBV28 to TRBJ1-3; D possibly corresponds to TRBD1 (5 bases). Germline values: CDR1 MDHEN, CDR2 SYDVKM. V lost 6 bases to trimming and J lost 1 base, with 16 bases between them. The CDR3 runs to 16 residues. The chain's CDR3 is CASSLDGGSSGNTIYF. Written as DNA, the CDR3 is TGTGCCAGCAGCCTTGATGGGGGGTCTTCTGGAAACACCATATATTTT.

The chain carries TRBV7-6 and TRBJ2-7; 7 bases line up with TRBD1. The CDR3 has 15 amino acids. The germline V gene has CDR1 SGHVS and CDR2 FNYEAQ. Trimming removed 5 bases from V and 1 base from J; junction bases left unmatched: 8. Here the CDR3 reads CASSGPGQYSYEQYF. CDR3 nucleotide sequence: TGTGCCAGCAGCGGCCCGGGACAGTATTCCTACGAGCAGTACTTC.

This sequence joins TRBV28 and TRBJ2-7; weak D call: TRBD2 (6 bases). The CDR3 extends over 13 amino acids. CDR1 is MDHEN and CDR2 is SYDVKM in the germline V gene. V lost 6 bases, J lost 4 bases, and 13 bases lay in between. CDR3 in DNA: TGTGCCAGCAGCCCGGGACTGACTTACGAGCAGTACTTC. This sequence encodes CASSPGLTYEQYF.

The rearrangement uses TRBV25-1 and TRBJ2-3, with a possible D match to TRBD1 (5 bases). The V end lost 2 bases, the J end lost 0 bases, and 9 bases lay between the germline ends. The CDR3 is 15 amino acids. CDR1 is MGHDK, CDR2 SYGVNS, per germline. This CDR3 is CASSEQGSSTDTQYF. In nucleotides, the CDR3 is TGTGCCAGCAGTGAACAGGGATCTAGCACAGATACGCAGTATTTT.

The CDR3 nucleotides are TGTGCCTGGAGTAGACACAGGGGTCCCAACACTGAAGCTTTCTTT. Translated: CAWSRHRGPNTEAFF. The chain carries TRBV30 and TRBJ1-1, with TRBD1 identical over 7 bases. CDR1 is GTSNPN and CDR2 is SVGIG in the germline V gene (reference sequence). This CDR3 has 15 amino acids. J was trimmed by 2 bases and V by 2 bases; bases with no gene match: 8.

For this clone: The junction does not match germline at one end; this may be a read error. The V and J genes are TRBV27 and TRBJ2-7; 7 nucleotides align to TRBD1. In germline, CDR1 is MNHEY, CDR2 SMNVEV (reference sequence). The length of the CDR3 is 15 residues. The CDR3 coding sequence is TGTGCCAGCAGTTTATATCCCTCAGGACAGGACTCACCGGACTTC. This translates into CASSLYPSGQDSPDF.

This rearrangement joins TRBV15 to TRBJ2-1, with D possibly being TRBD1 (5 bases). CDR1 and CDR2 (germline): LNHNV, YYDKDF (reference sequence). The CDR3 spans 13 residues. The V gene lost 5 bases and the J gene lost 9 bases, with 14 bases spanning the gap. CDR3 nucleotide sequence: TGTGCCACCAGCCACCTACAGGTCGGTGAGCAGTTCTTC. Amino acids: CATSHLQVGEQFF.